Reported below is one TCR beta chain. The data stem from a study of blood T cells in healthy people across ages. It was with a sample-barcoded 5' primer and a J-beta primer mix that a second PCR of about 6 to 12 cycles was run. Each TCR beta cDNA got a 12-nucleotide random molecular identifier. Per sample, CDR3-containing paired-end reads numbered at least 2.5 million. TCRdb reprocessed the 5' RACE reads with MiXCR, giving one entry per CDR3 protein. The sample yields fewer than 2,000,000 distinct CDR3 sequences, 39% seen once. CDR3 size: 15 residues. Germline loops: CDR1 LGHNA, CDR2 YSLEER. V lost 4 bases and J lost 2, with 12 bases in between.

The receptor was derived from a human donor in good health. The chain recombines TRBV4-3 with TRBJ2-1; no reliable D call. Material: blood. CDR3 sequence reads: CASSRANEPYNEQFF. The CDR3 DNA sequence: TGCGCCAGCAGCCGGGCCAACGAGCCCTACAATGAGCAGTTCTTC.